The clone carrying this T cell receptor beta chain was detected many times. The antigen remains unidentified. This sample was taken from a study of T cells in Graves' hyperthyroidism and ophthalmopathy. Germline lookup yields CDR1 MNHNS and CDR2 SASEGT. Trimming took 4 bases from V and 9 from J, leaving 13 bases between them. The CDR3 sequence is 14 residues long. Findings of the study overall: Most clonotypes expanded in the thyroid (above 0.001) were also present in blood.

RNA transcripts were the template for amplifying TCR beta CDR3 regions. The HTBI primer set drove a first-round RT-PCR of the TCR CDR3. TCRdb independently ran MiXCR on the multiplex PCR reads; one entry per CDR3 protein. The repertoire holds roughly 510,000 distinct CDR3 sequences, with around 21% as singletons. The chain has TRBV6-1 and TRBJ1-6; D is unclear. The sample taken for sequencing was blood. This sequence was found in a young man with Graves' hyperthyroidism. As DNA, the CDR3 is TGTGCCAGCAGTGGGGTCATACCGGGTTCACCCCTCCACTTT. Translated, it gives CASSGVIPGSPLHF.